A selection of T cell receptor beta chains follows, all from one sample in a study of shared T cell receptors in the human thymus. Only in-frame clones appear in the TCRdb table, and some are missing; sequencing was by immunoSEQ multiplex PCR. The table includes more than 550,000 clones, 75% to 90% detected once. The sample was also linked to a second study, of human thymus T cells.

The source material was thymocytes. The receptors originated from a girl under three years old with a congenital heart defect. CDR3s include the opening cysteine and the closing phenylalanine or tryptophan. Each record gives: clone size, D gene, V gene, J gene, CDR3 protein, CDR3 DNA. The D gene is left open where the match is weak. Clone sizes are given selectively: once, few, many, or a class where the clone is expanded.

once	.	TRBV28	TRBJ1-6	CASSLLRQGCPSYNSPLHF	TGTGCCAGCAGTTTACTCCGGCAGGGGTGCCCCTCCTATAATTCACCCCTCCACTTT
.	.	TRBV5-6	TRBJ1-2	CASSLYPGAAHGYTF	TGTGCCAGCAGCTTGTATCCAGGGGCGGCCCATGGCTACACCTTC
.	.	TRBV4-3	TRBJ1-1	CASSPRVVGTEAFF	TGCGCCAGCAGCCCCCGGGTCGTGGGCACTGAAGCTTTCTTT
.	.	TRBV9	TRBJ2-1	CASSGFGGPLHQANEQFF	TGTGCCAGCAGCGGATTCGGGGGGCCCCTCCACCAGGCGAATGAGCAGTTCTTC
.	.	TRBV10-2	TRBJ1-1	CASRVGTPNTEAFF	TGCGCCAGCCGCGTAGGGACACCGAACACTGAAGCTTTCTTT
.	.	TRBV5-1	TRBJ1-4	CASSLGRGGEKLFF	TGCGCCAGCAGCTTGGGGAGGGGCGGAGAAAAACTGTTTTTT
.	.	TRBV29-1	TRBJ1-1	CQGRRSVNTEAFF	TGCCAGGGCAGGAGATCGGTGAACACTGAAGCTTTCTTT
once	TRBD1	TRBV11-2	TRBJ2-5	CASSLGTGYEETQYF	TGTGCCAGCAGCTTAGGGACAGGGTATGAAGAGACCCAGTACTTC
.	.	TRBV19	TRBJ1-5	CASSSPYRESQPQHF	TGTGCCAGTAGTTCCCCTTACAGGGAGAGTCAGCCCCAGCATTTT
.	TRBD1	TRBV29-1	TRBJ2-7	CSVSAYGDPGQGASREGEQYF	TGCAGCGTTAGTGCGTATGGTGACCCGGGACAGGGGGCATCCAGGGAAGGCGAGCAGTACTTC
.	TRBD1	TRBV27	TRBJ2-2	CASSLFVTGVPGELFF	TGTGCCAGCAGTTTGTTCGTGACAGGGGTCCCCGGGGAGCTGTTTTTT
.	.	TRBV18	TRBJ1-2	CASSSFKGDYGYTF	TGTGCCAGCTCAAGTTTTAAAGGAGACTATGGCTACACCTTC
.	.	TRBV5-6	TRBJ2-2	CASSSPGFKTGELFF	TGTGCCAGCAGCTCTCCGGGATTTAAAACCGGGGAGCTGTTTTTT
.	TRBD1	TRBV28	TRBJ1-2	CASSLTWTGGSSFGYGYTF	TGTGCCAGCAGTTTGACTTGGACAGGGGGATCCTCCTTTGGCTATGGCTACACCTTC
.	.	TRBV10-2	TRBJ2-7	CASSESPGTPFPGSYEQYF	TGCGCCAGCAGTGAGTCTCCAGGGACACCTTTTCCTGGCTCCTACGAGCAGTACTTC
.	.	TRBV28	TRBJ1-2	CASGEDYGYTF	TGTGCCAGCGGGGAGGACTATGGCTACACCTTC
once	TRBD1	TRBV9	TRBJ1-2	CASSVALSPGQGARGYTF	TGTGCCAGCAGCGTAGCCTTGAGTCCGGGACAGGGGGCGCGGGGCTACACCTTC
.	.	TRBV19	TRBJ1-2	CASIEEDSTNYGYTF	TGTGCCAGTATCGAGGAGGACAGCACCAACTATGGCTACACCTTC
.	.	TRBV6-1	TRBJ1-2	CASSEDVRGDPNYGYTF	TGTGCCAGCAGTGAAGATGTCAGGGGCGACCCCAACTATGGCTACACCTTC
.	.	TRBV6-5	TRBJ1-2	CASTRGYGYTF	TGTGCCAGCACCCGCGGGTATGGCTACACCTTC
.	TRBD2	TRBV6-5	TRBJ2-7	CASSYVGLAGRYEQYF	TGTGCCAGCAGTTACGTGGGACTAGCGGGCCGATACGAGCAGTACTTC
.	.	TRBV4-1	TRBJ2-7	CASSPRSTGGAYEQYF	TGCGCCAGCAGCCCCCGTAGTACGGGGGGCGCCTACGAGCAGTACTTC
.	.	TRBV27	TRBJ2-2	CASSSVTGTNTGELFF	TGTGCCAGCAGTTCGGTCACAGGGACGAACACCGGGGAGCTGTTTTTT
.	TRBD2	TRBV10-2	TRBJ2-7	CASSGGGLYF	TGCGCCAGCAGTGGCGGGGGGCTGTACTTC
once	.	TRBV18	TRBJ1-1	CASSPAHSGTEAFF	TGTGCCAGCTCACCGGCCCATTCGGGCACTGAAGCTTTCTTT
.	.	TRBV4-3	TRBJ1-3	CASSQQGNTIYF	TGCGCCAGCAGCCAGCAGGGGAACACCATATATTTT
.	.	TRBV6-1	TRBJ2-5	CASNPQQGGGETQYF	TGTGCCAGCAATCCCCAACAGGGCGGCGGAGAGACCCAGTACTTC
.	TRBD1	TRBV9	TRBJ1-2	CASSLRDRTPLYGYTF	TGTGCCAGCAGCCTACGGGACAGGACCCCTCTCTATGGCTACACCTTC
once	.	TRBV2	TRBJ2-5	CASRDFGTQYF	TGTGCCAGTCGGGACTTCGGGACCCAGTACTTC
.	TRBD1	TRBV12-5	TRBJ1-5	CASGLRDRVGQPQHF	TGTGCTAGTGGTTTGAGGGACAGGGTTGGTCAGCCCCAGCATTTT
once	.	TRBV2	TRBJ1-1	CASSYIGQWNTEAFF	TGTGCCAGCAGCTATATTGGACAATGGAACACTGAAGCTTTCTTT
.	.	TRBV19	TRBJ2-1	CASSYREGNEQFF	TGTGCCAGTAGTTACAGGGAGGGCAATGAGCAGTTCTTC
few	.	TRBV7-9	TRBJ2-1	CASRPRASYEQFF	TGTGCCAGCAGGCCGCGTGCGTCGTATGAGCAGTTCTTC
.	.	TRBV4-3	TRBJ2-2	CASSQEGEALANTGELFF	TGCGCCAGCAGCCAAGAGGGGGAGGCTCTCGCGAACACCGGGGAGCTGTTTTTT
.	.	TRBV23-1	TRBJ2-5	CASTSPRVKGTQYF	TGCGCCAGCACTTCCCCCAGGGTCAAAGGGACCCAGTACTTC
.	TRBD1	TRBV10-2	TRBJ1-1	CASTPKGDRANTEAFF	TGCGCCAGCACTCCTAAGGGGGACAGGGCGAACACTGAAGCTTTCTTT
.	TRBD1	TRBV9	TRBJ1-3	CASSRSAGGSGNTIYF	TGTGCCAGCAGCAGATCGGCAGGGGGCTCTGGAAACACCATATATTTT
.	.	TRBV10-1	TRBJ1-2	CASSEPGSGVYGYTF	TGCGCCAGCAGTGAGCCGGGGTCTGGCGTTTATGGCTACACCTTC
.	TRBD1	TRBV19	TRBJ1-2	CASSLGTGGALGGYTF	TGTGCCAGTAGCCTAGGGACAGGGGGCGCCTTGGGAGGCTACACCTTC
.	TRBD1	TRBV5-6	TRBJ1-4	CASSLARGQGNEKLFF	TGTGCCAGCAGCTTGGCCAGGGGACAGGGGAATGAAAAACTGTTTTTT
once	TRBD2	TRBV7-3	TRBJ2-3	CASSLNRLAGGTDTQYF	TGTGCCAGCAGCTTAAATCGGCTAGCGGGGGGCACAGATACGCAGTATTTT
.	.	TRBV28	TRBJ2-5	CASRGGPYWETQYF	TGTGCCAGCAGGGGGGGTCCTTATTGGGAGACCCAGTACTTC
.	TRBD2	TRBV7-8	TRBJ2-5	CASSYLGVAGGLLGETQYF	TGTGCCAGCAGCTACTTAGGGGTAGCGGGGGGTCTCTTAGGGGAGACCCAGTACTTC
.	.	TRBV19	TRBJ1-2	CASSTGQGHYGYTF	TGTGCCAGTAGTACCGGGCAGGGGCACTATGGCTACACCTTC
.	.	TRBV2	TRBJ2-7	CASSLGSEQYF	TGTGCCAGCAGTCTGGGCTCAGAGCAGTACTTC
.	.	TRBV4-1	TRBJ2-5	CASSQDLGSGEQYF	TGCGCCAGCAGCCAAGATCTCGGCAGCGGTGAGCAGTACTTC
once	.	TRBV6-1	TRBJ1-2	CASSELGGQGYTF	TGTGCCAGCAGTGAATTGGGGGGGCAGGGCTACACCTTC
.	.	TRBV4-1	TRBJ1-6	CASSTYRVPYNQSYNSPLHF	TGCGCCAGCAGCACCTACCGGGTCCCCTATAATCAGTCCTATAATTCACCCCTCCACTTT
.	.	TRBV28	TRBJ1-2	CASSLVGPYRDRGYTF	TGTGCCAGCAGCTTGGTTGGCCCCTACAGGGATCGGGGCTACACCTTC
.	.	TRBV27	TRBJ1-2	CASSFSRSNYGYTF	TGTGCCAGCAGTTTTAGTAGGAGCAATTATGGCTACACCTTC
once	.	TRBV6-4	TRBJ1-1	CASSEGGAAEAFF	TGTGCCAGCAGTGAAGGAGGAGCGGCTGAAGCTTTCTTT
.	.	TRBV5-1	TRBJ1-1	CASSSSRNTEAFF	TGCGCCAGCAGCTCGTCGAGGAACACTGAAGCTTTCTTT
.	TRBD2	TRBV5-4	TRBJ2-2	CASSPIPTSGRSGGELFF	TGTGCCAGCAGCCCCATTCCCACTAGCGGGAGGTCCGGCGGGGAGCTGTTTTTT
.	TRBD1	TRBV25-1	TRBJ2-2	CASSEYETGATTGELFF	TGTGCCAGCAGTGAATATGAGACAGGGGCAACGACCGGGGAGCTGTTTTTT
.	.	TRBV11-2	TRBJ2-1	CASSLGRRGISNEQFF	TGTGCCAGCAGCTTAGGACGAAGAGGTATTAGCAATGAGCAGTTCTTC
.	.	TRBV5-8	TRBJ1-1	CASSWSPGIEAFF	TGTGCCAGCAGCTGGAGCCCGGGGATTGAAGCTTTCTTT
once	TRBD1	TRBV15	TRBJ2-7	CATSTPSPGGEQYF	TGTGCCACCAGCACCCCTAGCCCAGGGGGCGAGCAGTACTTC